This T cell receptor beta chain appears in the sequencing data of a study of blood T cell repertoires in COVID-19. At the level of the study: The study drew acute and convalescent COVID-19 samples from the United States, Italy and Spain. PBMCs, B-cell-depleted T cells, or T cells were the source of the cDNA or gDNA that made up the material.

Original handling: Using reference gene primer amplification, nucleated cell counts were estimated. Generated by immunoSEQ multiplex PCR, the TCRdb table keeps only in-frame clones and is missing some. From that table come the V and J calls and clone size; the DNA was used to work out D and trimming. Among about 340,000 clones listed, 65% to 85% were seen once. The ends lost 8 bases at V and 7 bases at J; junction bases unmatched: 3. The CDR3 sequence is 12 residues long. Input material: peripheral blood. This sequence was found in a man aged 25 to 45 with active or convalescent COVID-19. The V gene is TRBV12-3 or TRBV12-4, the J gene TRBJ1-5; 9 bases map to TRBD1. CDR3 protein: CASGQGTQPQHF. The CDR3 bases are TGTGCCAGCGGACAGGGGACGCAGCCCCAGCATTTT.